A selection of T cell receptor beta chains follows, all from one sample in a study of spatial heterogeneity in lung cancer. MiXCR, run by TCRdb on the 5' RACE reads, gives a single entry per CDR3 protein. The sample carries around 26,000 distinct CDR3 sequences, approximately 9% recorded once. The sample consisted of lung tumor tissue, taken at surgery. These receptor sequences come from a male donor with early-stage non-small cell lung cancer. The CDR3 runs from the conserved cysteine through the conserved F or W. Each record gives: clone size, V gene, D gene, J gene, CDR3 DNA, CDR3 protein. D genes are given only for firm matches. Clone size appears in some rows only: once, few, many, or a class for an expanded clone.

clone_size: many
v_call: TRBV20-1
d_call: .
j_call: TRBJ2-7
cdr3_nt: TGCAGTGCAAAGTGGTTCCTAAATGAGCAGTACTTC
cdr3_aa: CSAKWFLNEQYF

clone_size: many
v_call: TRBV6-6
d_call: .
j_call: TRBJ1-2
cdr3_nt: TGTGCTGCAGGAGGGGATCACTATGGCTACACCTTC
cdr3_aa: CAAGGDHYGYTF

clone_size: many
v_call: TRBV5-1
d_call: .
j_call: TRBJ1-2
cdr3_nt: TGCGCCAGCAGGGGCACGGGGGAGAACTATGGCTACACCTTC
cdr3_aa: CASRGTGENYGYTF

clone_size: .
v_call: TRBV5-1
d_call: .
j_call: TRBJ1-2
cdr3_nt: TGCGCCAGCAGCTTGGACGGGGGCACCTATGGCTACACCTTC
cdr3_aa: CASSLDGGTYGYTF

clone_size: many
v_call: TRBV18
d_call: .
j_call: TRBJ2-1
cdr3_nt: TGTGCCAGCTCACCCCCAGGATGGACCTACAATGAGCAGTTCTTC
cdr3_aa: CASSPPGWTYNEQFF

clone_size: many
v_call: TRBV9
d_call: TRBD2
j_call: TRBJ2-1
cdr3_nt: TGTGCCAGCAGCGAGCTAGCGGGGTTTTACAATGAGCAGTTCTTC
cdr3_aa: CASSELAGFYNEQFF

clone_size: many
v_call: TRBV28
d_call: TRBD2
j_call: TRBJ2-1
cdr3_nt: TGTGCCAGCAGTTATACCGTCCGGGGACTAGCGGGAGGTAGCTCCTACAATGAGCAGTTCTTC
cdr3_aa: CASSYTVRGLAGGSSYNEQFF

clone_size: .
v_call: TRBV7-6
d_call: .
j_call: TRBJ1-5
cdr3_nt: TGTGCCAGCAGCCAGGACCTTGGGAATCAGCCCCAGCATTTT
cdr3_aa: CASSQDLGNQPQHF

clone_size: few
v_call: TRBV5-1
d_call: TRBD1
j_call: TRBJ2-3
cdr3_nt: TGCGCCAGCAGCTTACAGGGGGACGGGGCAGATACGCAGTATTTT
cdr3_aa: CASSLQGDGADTQYF

clone_size: many
v_call: TRBV28
d_call: .
j_call: TRBJ1-5
cdr3_nt: TGTGCCAGCAATTTCGGCAATCAGCCCCAGCATTTT
cdr3_aa: CASNFGNQPQHF

clone_size: many
v_call: TRBV7-6
d_call: .
j_call: TRBJ2-5
cdr3_nt: TGTGCCAGCAGCTTAGGGGGAGAGGGAGAGACCCAGTACTTC
cdr3_aa: CASSLGGEGETQYF

clone_size: large
v_call: TRBV6-5
d_call: .
j_call: TRBJ1-6
cdr3_nt: TGTGCCAGCAGCTGGGGGGCACGGAATTCACCCCTCCACTTT
cdr3_aa: CASSWGARNSPLHF

clone_size: .
v_call: TRBV5-1
d_call: TRBD2
j_call: TRBJ2-7
cdr3_nt: TGCGCCAGCAGCTTGGCGGGGGGAAACGACGAGCAGTACTTC
cdr3_aa: CASSLAGGNDEQYF

clone_size: few
v_call: TRBV29-1
d_call: .
j_call: TRBJ2-3
cdr3_nt: TGCAGCGTCGGTGACGGCACAGATACGCAGTATTTT
cdr3_aa: CSVGDGTDTQYF

clone_size: many
v_call: TRBV5-1
d_call: .
j_call: TRBJ2-5
cdr3_nt: TGCGCCAGCAGCTTGGGTTACAGGGAAGAGACCCAGTACTTC
cdr3_aa: CASSLGYREETQYF

clone_size: .
v_call: TRBV12-3/TRBV12-4
d_call: .
j_call: TRBJ1-1
cdr3_nt: TGTGCCAGCAGTCGGACCCCTTCGAACACTGAAGCTTTCTTT
cdr3_aa: CASSRTPSNTEAFF

clone_size: .
v_call: TRBV7-2
d_call: .
j_call: TRBJ2-1
cdr3_nt: TGTGCCAGCAGCTTATACGTGAGGGCCTCGTCTTCCCTAAACAATGAGCAGTTCTTC
cdr3_aa: CASSLYVRASSSLNNEQFF

clone_size: many
v_call: TRBV2
d_call: TRBD2
j_call: TRBJ2-3
cdr3_nt: TGTGCCAGCCTCGGGACTAGCGGGAGTCCTCCAGATACGCAGTATTTT
cdr3_aa: CASLGTSGSPPDTQYF

clone_size: .
v_call: TRBV24-1
d_call: .
j_call: TRBJ2-2
cdr3_nt: TGTGCCACCAGTGATTTCCCTGGGACCGGGGAGCTGTTTTTT
cdr3_aa: CATSDFPGTGELFF

clone_size: .
v_call: TRBV9
d_call: TRBD2
j_call: TRBJ2-7
cdr3_nt: TGTGCCAGCAGCGTACTAGCGGGAGACGAGCAGTACTTC
cdr3_aa: CASSVLAGDEQYF

clone_size: many
v_call: TRBV29-1
d_call: .
j_call: TRBJ2-6
cdr3_nt: TGCAGCGTTGCCCCAGGGAGCTCTGGGGCCAACGTCCTGACTTTC
cdr3_aa: CSVAPGSSGANVLTF

clone_size: many
v_call: TRBV28
d_call: .
j_call: TRBJ1-5
cdr3_nt: TGTGCCAGCAGCCGTGCAGCCTTCAATCAGCCCCAGCATTTT
cdr3_aa: CASSRAAFNQPQHF

clone_size: many
v_call: TRBV6-2/TRBV6-3
d_call: TRBD2
j_call: TRBJ2-7
cdr3_nt: TGTGCCAGCAGACGACTTTCGGGACTAATAAGCGTGGGCTACGAGCAGTACTTC
cdr3_aa: CASRRLSGLISVGYEQYF

clone_size: many
v_call: TRBV2
d_call: .
j_call: TRBJ2-7
cdr3_nt: TGTGCCAGCAGGGGGCAGTACGAGCAGTACTTC
cdr3_aa: CASRGQYEQYF

clone_size: many
v_call: TRBV28
d_call: .
j_call: TRBJ1-2
cdr3_nt: TGTGCCAGCAGTTTATTACAGGGAATGTATGGCTACACCTTC
cdr3_aa: CASSLLQGMYGYTF

clone_size: many
v_call: TRBV7-8
d_call: .
j_call: TRBJ2-6
cdr3_nt: TGTGCCAGCAGCCCGTTTGGGGCCAACGTCCTGACTTTC
cdr3_aa: CASSPFGANVLTF

clone_size: many
v_call: TRBV28
d_call: .
j_call: TRBJ1-5
cdr3_nt: TGTGCCAGCAGTTTTTCCCCAGGGTCTAATCAGCCCCAGCATTTT
cdr3_aa: CASSFSPGSNQPQHF

clone_size: .
v_call: TRBV5-1
d_call: TRBD1
j_call: TRBJ2-5
cdr3_nt: TGCGCCAGCAGCCCCCAGGGGGTTTTGGGGACCCAGTACTTC
cdr3_aa: CASSPQGVLGTQYF

clone_size: many
v_call: TRBV27
d_call: TRBD1
j_call: TRBJ2-7
cdr3_nt: TGTGCCAGCAGTCCCCTGGACAGGTACGAGCAGTACTTC
cdr3_aa: CASSPLDRYEQYF

clone_size: .
v_call: TRBV5-1
d_call: TRBD1
j_call: TRBJ2-1
cdr3_nt: TGCGCCAGCAGCTTGGAACAGTCCCTCGGGACAGGGGTGTTCTTC
cdr3_aa: CASSLEQSLGTGVFF

clone_size: many
v_call: TRBV2
d_call: .
j_call: TRBJ2-7
cdr3_nt: TGTGCCAGCAGTGAAGCTTTGATCGAGCAGTACTTC
cdr3_aa: CASSEALIEQYF

clone_size: many
v_call: TRBV11-2
d_call: .
j_call: TRBJ2-3
cdr3_nt: TGTGCCAGCAGTTCCTATATGAGGCAGTATTTT
cdr3_aa: CASSSYMRQYF

clone_size: .
v_call: TRBV6-5
d_call: TRBD1
j_call: TRBJ2-7
cdr3_nt: TGTGCCAGCAGATACTCACCGGGACAGGGGTCCACCTACGAGCAGTACTTC
cdr3_aa: CASRYSPGQGSTYEQYF

clone_size: many
v_call: TRBV4-1
d_call: TRBD2
j_call: TRBJ2-7
cdr3_nt: TGCGCCAGCAGCCAAGATAGCGGGTGGATGAAGCAGTACTTC
cdr3_aa: CASSQDSGWMKQYF

clone_size: many
v_call: TRBV28
d_call: .
j_call: TRBJ1-2
cdr3_nt: TGTGCCAGCTCCGCCCGGGTTTTATATGGCTACACCTTC
cdr3_aa: CASSARVLYGYTF

clone_size: few
v_call: TRBV7-9
d_call: TRBD1
j_call: TRBJ2-6
cdr3_nt: TGTGCCAGCAGCCTGGGACAGGGGTTACCCTCTGGGGCCAACGTCCTGACTTTC
cdr3_aa: CASSLGQGLPSGANVLTF

clone_size: many
v_call: TRBV5-1
d_call: .
j_call: TRBJ2-7
cdr3_nt: TGCGCCAGCAGCTTGCTAGCGAGCTCCTACGAGCAGTACTTC
cdr3_aa: CASSLLASSYEQYF

clone_size: medium-sized
v_call: TRBV7-2
d_call: .
j_call: TRBJ2-1
cdr3_nt: TGTGCCAGCAGCTTACAGGGTATGATCGATGAGCAGTTCTTC
cdr3_aa: CASSLQGMIDEQFF

clone_size: medium-sized
v_call: TRBV29-1
d_call: .
j_call: TRBJ1-2
cdr3_nt: TGCACCACCACAGGGCAGAACTATGGCTACACCTTC
cdr3_aa: CTTTGQNYGYTF

clone_size: many
v_call: TRBV7-9
d_call: TRBD1
j_call: TRBJ1-4
cdr3_nt: TGTGCCAGCAGCGACCGGGACAGGGGAAATGAAAAACTGTTTTTT
cdr3_aa: CASSDRDRGNEKLFF